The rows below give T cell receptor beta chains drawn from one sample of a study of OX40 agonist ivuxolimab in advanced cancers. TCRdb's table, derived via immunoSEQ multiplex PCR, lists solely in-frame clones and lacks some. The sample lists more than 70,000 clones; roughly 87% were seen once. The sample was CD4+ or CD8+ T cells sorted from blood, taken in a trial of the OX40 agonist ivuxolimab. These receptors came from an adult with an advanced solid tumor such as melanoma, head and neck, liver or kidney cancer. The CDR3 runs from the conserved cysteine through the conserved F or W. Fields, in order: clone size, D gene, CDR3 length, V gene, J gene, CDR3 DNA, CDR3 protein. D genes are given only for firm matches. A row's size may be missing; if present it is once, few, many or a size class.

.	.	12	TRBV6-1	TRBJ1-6	TGTGCCGGGAGGCACACGTTGGGGGCCCTCCACTTT	CAGRHTLGALHF
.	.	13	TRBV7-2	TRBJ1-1	TGTGCCAGCAGCTTAATGTCCACGGGAGTAGCTTTCTTT	CASSLMSTGVAFF
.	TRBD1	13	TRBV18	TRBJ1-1	TGTGCCAGCTCACCAAGGCAGGGGGCGGAAACTTTCTTT	CASSPRQGAETFF
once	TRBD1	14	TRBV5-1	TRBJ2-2	TGCGCCAGCAGACCTCAGGGGGCCGTCGGGGAGCTGTTTTTT	CASRPQGAVGELFF
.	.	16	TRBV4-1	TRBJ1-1	TGCGCCAGCAGCCAAGCTTCCGGGGGGGCGAACACTGAAGCTTTCTTT	CASSQASGGANTEAFF
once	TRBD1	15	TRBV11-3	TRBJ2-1	TGTGCCAGCAGCCGGGACAGAGCCCCCTACAATGAGCAGTTCTTC	CASSRDRAPYNEQFF
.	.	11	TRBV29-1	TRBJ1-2	TGCAGCGTTGAAGCTAACTATGGCTACACCTTC	CSVEANYGYTF
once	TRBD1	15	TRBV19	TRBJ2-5	TGTGCCAGTAGCCGACACAACAGGGGACAAGAGACCCAGTACTTC	CASSRHNRGQETQYF
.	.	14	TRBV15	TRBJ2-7	TGTGCCACCAGCAGAGACCGGACAGACTACGAGCAGTACTTC	CATSRDRTDYEQYF
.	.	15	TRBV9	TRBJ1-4	TGTGCCAGCAGCGTAGGGGCAGCAACTAATGAAAAACTGTTTTTT	CASSVGAATNEKLFF
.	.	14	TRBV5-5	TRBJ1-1	TGTGCCAGCAGCTTGATAACAGCGAACACTGAAGCTTTCTTT	CASSLITANTEAFF
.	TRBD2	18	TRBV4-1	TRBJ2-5	TGCGCCAGCAGCCAAATCCCTAGCGGGGGGGCGGGGCAGGAGACCCAGTACTTC	CASSQIPSGGAGQETQYF
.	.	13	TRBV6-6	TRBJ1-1	TGTGCCAGCAGTTACTTACCGAACACTGAAGCTTTCTTT	CASSYLPNTEAFF
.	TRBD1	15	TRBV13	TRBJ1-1	TGTGCCAGCAGCTCGCGACAGGGACTAGGGGCTGAAGCTTTCTTT	CASSSRQGLGAEAFF
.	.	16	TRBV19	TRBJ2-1	TGTGCCAGTAGTATAGTTCGGGGTCCAGCCTACAATGAGCAGTTCTTC	CASSIVRGPAYNEQFF
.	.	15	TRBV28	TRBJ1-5	TGTGCCAGCAGTTTAAGATCCCTTGGGGGTCAGCCCCAGCATTTT	CASSLRSLGGQPQHF
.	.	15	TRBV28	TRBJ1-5	TGTGCCAGCGATTCAGCGGGAGGGGGTAATCAGCCCCAGCATTTT	CASDSAGGGNQPQHF